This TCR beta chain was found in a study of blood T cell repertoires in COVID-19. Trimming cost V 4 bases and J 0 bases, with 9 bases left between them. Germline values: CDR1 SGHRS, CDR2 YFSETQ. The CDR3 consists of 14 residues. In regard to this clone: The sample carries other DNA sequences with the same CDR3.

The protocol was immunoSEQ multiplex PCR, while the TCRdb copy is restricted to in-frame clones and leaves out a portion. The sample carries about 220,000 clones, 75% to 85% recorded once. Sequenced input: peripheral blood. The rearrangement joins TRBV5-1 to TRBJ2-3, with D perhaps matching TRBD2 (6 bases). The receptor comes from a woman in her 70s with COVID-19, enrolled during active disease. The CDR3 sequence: CASSPSGSTDTQYF. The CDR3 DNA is TGCGCCAGCAGCCCCAGCGGGAGCACAGATACGCAGTATTTT.